The following is a TCR beta chain sequence with its context. A second roughly 7 to 11 cycle PCR used barcoded and J-beta primers. In TCRdb, the 5' RACE reads were re-called with MiXCR into one record per CDR3 protein. The sample has roughly 680,000 distinct CDR3 sequences; roughly half are singletons. This sample was taken from a study of blood T cells in healthy people across ages. The CDR3 length is 15 residues. Germline CDR1 SGHTA, CDR2 FQGNSA. Trimming removed 3 bases from V and 7 bases from J, with 15 bases in between. Each sample yielded at least 6 million isolated PBMCs. The source material was blood. This chain uses TRBV7-2 with TRBJ1-4; weak D call: TRBD1 (5 bases). This TCR came from a woman of 80 years or more in good health. The CDR3 loop is CASSLGRGRGEKLFF. The DNA for the CDR3 is TGTGCCAGCAGCTTGGGTAGGGGACGGGGTGAAAAACTGTTTTTT. The complete variable domain, with remaining parts taken from reference TRBV7-2 and TRBJ1-4, reads GAGVSQSPSNKVTEKGKDVELRCDPISGHTALYWYRQSLGQGLEFLIYFQGNSAPDKSGLPSDRFSAERTGGSVSTLTIQRTQQEDSAVYLCASSLGRGRGEKLFFGSGTQLSVL.